This T cell receptor (beta chain) was profiled in a study of cytomegalovirus exposure and HLA in healthy donors. Looking at the study overall: Later, an analysis reported that the 110 or so validation repertoires had used the same platform as the roughly 650 first-cohort repertoires.

Sequencing used immunoSEQ multiplex PCR; TCRdb keeps in-frame clones, though not all of them. Here the sample spans roughly 250,000 clones, around 85% being singletons. Study observations and caveats: Among the CMV-associated chains, a few were confirmed in vitro as specific for CMV antigens. Whilst most TCR sequences proved rare, a subset of public TCRs occurred across many donors. A list of approximately 160 TCR beta chains associated with cytomegalovirus was given.

With regard to this clone: Antigen unknown.

The specimen sequenced was PBMCs. This receptor was identified in a woman aged 25 to 39 in good health and CMV-seropositive.

The chain's CDR3 is CASRVGHLGNTIYF. The DNA of the CDR3 is TGTGCCAGCAGAGTGGGACATCTCGGAAACACCATATATTTT. The V and J genes are TRBV2 and TRBJ1-3; tentative D call: TRBD1 (6 bases). V gave up 6 bases and J gave up 4 bases, with 13 bases separating them. The CDR3 sequence is 14 residues long. In germline, CDR1 is SNHLY, CDR2 FYNNEI.